One sample yielded the 7 T cell receptor beta chains listed below, sequenced in a study of Ad26.COV2.S vaccination and SARS-CoV-2 variants. The protocol was immunoSEQ multiplex PCR, while the TCRdb copy is restricted to in-frame clones and leaves out a portion. The sample yields more than 150,000 clones, approximately 90% seen once. This sample comprised peripheral blood, obtained after recovery from COVID-19. These TCRs come from a human donor who had recovered from COVID-19.

The genes are TRBV6-1 and TRBJ1-6; possible D gene TRBD1, 5 bases. V lost 0 bases, J lost 3 bases, and 12 bases lay in between. Germline V gene lookup returns CDR1 MNHNS and CDR2 SASEGT. There are 17 residues in the CDR3. For the CDR3, the DNA is TGTGCCAGCAGTGAAGCGTCGGGACCGCGCTATAATTCACCCCTCCACTTT. Translation gives CASSEASGPRYNSPLHF.

The chain is built from TRBV7-9 and TRBJ2-5; 11 bases are shared with TRBD2. Trimming took 4 bases from V and 4 from J; bases not matched to a gene: 5. This CDR3 region has 15 residues. Germline CDR1 reads SEHNR; CDR2 reads FQNEAQ (reference sequence). The CDR3 spells CASSSTSGRRETQYF. The CDR3, as DNA: TGTGCCAGCAGCTCCACTAGCGGGAGACGAGAGACCCAGTACTTC.

This chain's CDR3 is CASSWGQSEKLFF. CDR3 DNA sequence: TGTGCCAGCAGTTGGGGGCAGAGTGAAAAACTGTTTTTT. The gene calls are TRBV12-3 or TRBV12-4 and TRBJ1-4; D is possibly TRBD1 (6 bases). This CDR3 comprises 13 residues. V lost 4 bases and J lost 7, with 10 bases in between.

This chain uses TRBV10-3 with TRBJ2-5; TRBD1 matches 7 bases. Per the germline V gene, CDR1 is ENHRY and CDR2 is SYGVKD. V shed 8 bases, J shed 5 bases, and the junction held 17 bases outside the gene matches. This CDR3 has 16 residues. Here the CDR3 DNA reads TGTGCCATCGATTCCCCGGACAGGCCTCCCATGGAGACCCAGTACTTC. Residues: CAIDSPDRPPMETQYF.

The chain is built from TRBV5-4 and TRBJ2-5, with 14 bases matching TRBD2. Germline CDR1 is SGHNT and CDR2 is YYREEE (reference sequence). Trimming at V came to 3 bases and at J to 4 bases, leaving 5 bases not matched to a gene. This CDR3 spans 16 amino acids. CDR3 in amino acids: CASSSGLAGEGETQYF. The DNA of the CDR3 is TGTGCCAGCAGCTCGGGACTAGCGGGAGAAGGAGAGACCCAGTACTTC. Complete variable domain (other parts from reference TRBV5-4 and TRBJ2-5): ETGVTQSPTHLIKTRGQQVTLRCSSQSGHNTVSWYQQALGQGPQFIFQYYREEENGRGNFPPRFSGLQFPNYSSELNVNALELDDSALYLCASSSGLAGEGETQYFGPGTRLLVL.

The chain uses TRBV2 and TRBJ2-6; D perhaps matches TRBD1 (5 bases). Trimming cost V 6 bases and J 2 bases, with 8 bases left between them. The CDR3 totals 14 residues. From germline, CDR1 is SNHLY and CDR2 FYNNEI. CDR3 DNA: TGTGCCAGCAGACCAGGGCCTGGGGCCAACGTCCTGACTTTC. As protein: CASRPGPGANVLTF.

This clone appeared a single time. The gene calls are TRBV7-8 and TRBJ2-5, with TRBD1 identical over 8 bases. This CDR3 is built from 14 residues. The germline V gene encodes CDR1 SGHVS and CDR2 FQNEAQ. The junction had 5 bases not matched to a gene; V was cut back by 1 base and J by 7 bases. CDR3 nucleotides: TGTGCCAGCAGCTTAGGCGACAGGGGACGGACCCAGTACTTC. Its protein is CASSLGDRGRTQYF.